A selection of T cell receptor beta chains follows, all from one sample in a study of T-cell reconstitution after alpha-beta-depleted transplantation in children. A single record per CDR3 protein comes from TCRdb applying MiXCR to the PCR reads. The table shows about 290,000 distinct CDR3 sequences, with over 7% occurring only once. Here the sequenced sample was peripheral blood, taken 360 days after TCRalphabeta/CD19-depleted stem cell transplant. The receptors were gathered from a female patient aged 2 to 10 who had a stem cell transplant for Fanconi anemia, so the T cells may come from the graft donor. Each CDR3 is given with its conserved first and last residue. The D gene is left open where the match is weak. Size values are once, few and many counts, or a class for expanded clones, and some rows have none.

clone_size: many; j_call: TRBJ2-7; v_call: TRBV6-5; d_call: TRBD1; cdr3_nt: TGTGCCAGCAGTTACACCCGGACAGGGGGCTACGAGCAGTACTTC; cdr3_aa: CASSYTRTGGYEQYF
clone_size: many; j_call: TRBJ2-4; v_call: TRBV5-1; d_call: NA; cdr3_nt: TGCGCCAGCAGCCAAGTACAGGGTAGCGTTCAGTACTTC; cdr3_aa: CASSQVQGSVQYF
clone_size: many; j_call: TRBJ1-1; v_call: TRBV29-1; d_call: TRBD1; cdr3_nt: TGCAGCGGTACGGGACAGTACGACACTGAAGCTTTCTTT; cdr3_aa: CSGTGQYDTEAFF
clone_size: many; j_call: TRBJ1-2; v_call: TRBV7-9; d_call: NA; cdr3_nt: TGTGCCAGCAGCTTACGACAGGACCACTATGGCTACACCTTC; cdr3_aa: CASSLRQDHYGYTF
clone_size: many; j_call: TRBJ2-7; v_call: TRBV5-6; d_call: NA; cdr3_nt: TGTGCCAGCAGCAGGGGAAGAGTCTACGAGCAGTACTTC; cdr3_aa: CASSRGRVYEQYF
clone_size: many; j_call: TRBJ1-3; v_call: TRBV3-1; d_call: NA; cdr3_nt: TGTGCCAGCAGCCAAGATCTGGGGGCAAACACCATATATTTT; cdr3_aa: CASSQDLGANTIYF
clone_size: many; j_call: TRBJ2-7; v_call: TRBV5-1; d_call: NA; cdr3_nt: TGCGCCAGCAGCTTGGAGGGGTCGGACGAGCAGTACTTC; cdr3_aa: CASSLEGSDEQYF
clone_size: many; j_call: TRBJ2-4; v_call: TRBV7-2; d_call: NA; cdr3_nt: TGTGCCAGCAGCTTAGGGCCCTCATTAGCCAAAAACATTCAGTACTTC; cdr3_aa: CASSLGPSLAKNIQYF
clone_size: NA; j_call: TRBJ2-5; v_call: TRBV7-2; d_call: NA; cdr3_nt: TGTGCCAGCAGCGAGGAGGGACAGAAAGAGACCCAGTACTTC; cdr3_aa: CASSEEGQKETQYF
clone_size: NA; j_call: TRBJ2-3; v_call: TRBV4-3; d_call: NA; cdr3_nt: TGCGCCAGCAGCCAAGGAGGGGGGGGGAGCGTAAGCACAGATACGCAGTATTTT; cdr3_aa: CASSQGGGGSVSTDTQYF
clone_size: NA; j_call: TRBJ2-2; v_call: TRBV20-1; d_call: NA; cdr3_nt: TGCAGTGCTAGAGGGGCCCTCTACCGGCCAGGTCCGAACACCGGGGAGCTGTTTTTT; cdr3_aa: CSARGALYRPGPNTGELFF
clone_size: many; j_call: TRBJ2-2; v_call: TRBV12-3/TRBV12-4; d_call: TRBD1; cdr3_nt: TGTGCCAGCAGTTTCGGACAGGGGGCATCCACCGGGGAGCTGTTTTTT; cdr3_aa: CASSFGQGASTGELFF
clone_size: NA; j_call: TRBJ2-3; v_call: TRBV20-1; d_call: TRBD2; cdr3_nt: TGCAGTGCTAGACGGAGCGGGAGGGGGGGCGATACGCAGTATTTT; cdr3_aa: CSARRSGRGGDTQYF
clone_size: NA; j_call: TRBJ1-3; v_call: TRBV7-9; d_call: NA; cdr3_nt: TGTGCCAGCAGCTTAGAGCCCGGCCCATCAGGAAACACCATATATTTT; cdr3_aa: CASSLEPGPSGNTIYF
clone_size: few; j_call: TRBJ2-1; v_call: TRBV2; d_call: TRBD1; cdr3_nt: TGTGCCAGCAGTGGAGGGGGCAGTCCTGTAGAGCAGTTCTTC; cdr3_aa: CASSGGGSPVEQFF
clone_size: many; j_call: TRBJ2-1; v_call: TRBV4-3; d_call: NA; cdr3_nt: TGCGCCAGCAGCCAAGTGACGGGTTCCTACAATGAGCAGTTCTTC; cdr3_aa: CASSQVTGSYNEQFF
clone_size: few; j_call: TRBJ1-5; v_call: TRBV28; d_call: TRBD1; cdr3_nt: TGTGCCAGCAGTCGCGGACAGGGAAGGGGAGGTAGCAATCAGCCCCAGCATTTT; cdr3_aa: CASSRGQGRGGSNQPQHF
clone_size: NA; j_call: TRBJ2-7; v_call: TRBV7-9; d_call: NA; cdr3_nt: TGTGCCAGCAGCTCGGGCGAAGGGCAAACGGGCGAGCAGTACTTC; cdr3_aa: CASSSGEGQTGEQYF
clone_size: NA; j_call: TRBJ2-5; v_call: TRBV7-2; d_call: TRBD2; cdr3_nt: TGTGCCAGCAGCTTAAGGCCTAGCGGGGGGGCCTGGGAGACCCAGTACTTC; cdr3_aa: CASSLRPSGGAWETQYF
clone_size: few; j_call: TRBJ1-2; v_call: TRBV7-2; d_call: TRBD1; cdr3_nt: TGTGCCAGCAGCTTGACAGGGGGAGGGCCTGGCTACACCTTC; cdr3_aa: CASSLTGGGPGYTF
clone_size: many; j_call: TRBJ2-1; v_call: TRBV28; d_call: NA; cdr3_nt: TGTGCCAGCAGTTTAAGTTTGGGGTGGAATGAGCAGTTCTTC; cdr3_aa: CASSLSLGWNEQFF
clone_size: many; j_call: TRBJ1-2; v_call: TRBV28; d_call: NA; cdr3_nt: TGTGCCAGCAGTTGGGGCGGTTCCTATGGCTACACCTTC; cdr3_aa: CASSWGGSYGYTF
clone_size: many; j_call: TRBJ2-4; v_call: TRBV27; d_call: NA; cdr3_nt: TGTGCCACGGCTAAGGGCCGGGAGGCCAAAAACATTCAGTACTTC; cdr3_aa: CATAKGREAKNIQYF
clone_size: NA; j_call: TRBJ1-4; v_call: TRBV6-5; d_call: NA; cdr3_nt: TGTGCCAGCAGGCCCGATGGTGGGAAACTGTTTTTT; cdr3_aa: CASRPDGGKLFF
clone_size: many; j_call: TRBJ1-1; v_call: TRBV5-1; d_call: NA; cdr3_nt: TGCGCCAGCAGCTTGAGGTTCGCAGTAACGGCTGAAGCTTTCTTT; cdr3_aa: CASSLRFAVTAEAFF
clone_size: many; j_call: TRBJ2-1; v_call: TRBV5-1; d_call: TRBD2; cdr3_nt: TGCGCCAGCAGCTTGTACGATAGCGGGGGATACAATGAGCAGTTCTTC; cdr3_aa: CASSLYDSGGYNEQFF
clone_size: many; j_call: TRBJ2-7; v_call: TRBV6-2/TRBV6-3; d_call: NA; cdr3_nt: TGTGCCAGCAGTTACTCAGGTCCGAGTTCCTACGAGCAGTACTTC; cdr3_aa: CASSYSGPSSYEQYF
clone_size: few; j_call: TRBJ2-2; v_call: TRBV20-1; d_call: NA; cdr3_nt: TGCAGTGCTGGTCGGACAGCTAACACCGGGGAGCTGTTTTTT; cdr3_aa: CSAGRTANTGELFF
clone_size: many; j_call: TRBJ1-6; v_call: TRBV20-1; d_call: NA; cdr3_nt: TGCAGTGCTAGAGCGGGCCTAGTAAATTCACCCCTCCACTTT; cdr3_aa: CSARAGLVNSPLHF
clone_size: many; j_call: TRBJ2-1; v_call: TRBV11-3; d_call: NA; cdr3_nt: TGTGCCAGCAGCTTAGATCTGGACAACAATGAGCAGTTCTTC; cdr3_aa: CASSLDLDNNEQFF
clone_size: many; j_call: TRBJ2-7; v_call: TRBV20-1; d_call: NA; cdr3_nt: TGCAGTGCCCTTCTTCGACGGCCCTACGAGCAGTACTTC; cdr3_aa: CSALLRRPYEQYF
clone_size: many; j_call: TRBJ1-1; v_call: TRBV7-6; d_call: NA; cdr3_nt: TGTGCCAGCAGACCAAGGGGAGATGTTAGCACTGAAGCTTTCTTT; cdr3_aa: CASRPRGDVSTEAFF
clone_size: many; j_call: TRBJ2-1; v_call: TRBV4-3; d_call: TRBD2; cdr3_nt: TGCGCCAGCAGCCAGGTTTTTAGCGGGGGCAGCTACAATGAGCAGTTCTTC; cdr3_aa: CASSQVFSGGSYNEQFF
clone_size: NA; j_call: TRBJ1-2; v_call: TRBV28; d_call: NA; cdr3_nt: TGTGCCAGCAAACAGTGGGGGGGGCCCCACTATGGCTACACCTTC; cdr3_aa: CASKQWGGPHYGYTF
clone_size: many; j_call: TRBJ1-2; v_call: TRBV29-1; d_call: TRBD1; cdr3_nt: TGCAGCGTTGAAAGGGGGACAGGTGGAGGCGGCTACACCTTC; cdr3_aa: CSVERGTGGGGYTF
clone_size: many; j_call: TRBJ2-1; v_call: TRBV9; d_call: TRBD2; cdr3_nt: TGTGCCAGCAGCCCCGAAGCGGCGGGGGCCTACAATGAGCAGTTCTTC; cdr3_aa: CASSPEAAGAYNEQFF
clone_size: NA; j_call: TRBJ1-2; v_call: TRBV6-6; d_call: NA; cdr3_nt: TGTGCCAGCAGTTACTCGACAAACTATGGCTACACCTTC; cdr3_aa: CASSYSTNYGYTF
clone_size: NA; j_call: TRBJ2-4; v_call: TRBV30; d_call: NA; cdr3_nt: TGTGCCTGGAGCCCCGGGAGCTACATTCAGTACTTC; cdr3_aa: CAWSPGSYIQYF
clone_size: few; j_call: TRBJ2-1; v_call: TRBV20-1; d_call: NA; cdr3_nt: TGCAGTGCCCAGGGGGGGGGGAATGAGCAGTTCTTC; cdr3_aa: CSAQGGGNEQFF
clone_size: few; j_call: TRBJ2-7; v_call: TRBV7-2; d_call: NA; cdr3_nt: TGTGCCAGCAGCAACCGGGACGAGGGTTACGAGCAGTACTTC; cdr3_aa: CASSNRDEGYEQYF